This is a list of T cell receptor beta chains from one sample in a study of T-cell memory formation after mild COVID-19. TCRdb ran MiXCR on the 5' RACE reads and lists one entry per CDR3 protein. The sample records about 360,000 distinct CDR3 sequences, around an eighth being singletons. Source material: PBMCs or a T cell subset sorted from them (not recorded which). The receptors originated from a man younger than 30 who had mild COVID-19 (a few samples of this study predate the infection). Cell type and time point are not known. The conserved cysteine and the conserved F or W are not part of the CDR3 here.

V: TRBV7-3; J: TRBJ2-5; CDR3: SSSPSGTSGETQY
V: TRBV9; J: TRBJ1-5; CDR3: ASSEFGQSIQPQH
V: TRBV28; J: TRBJ1-2; CDR3: ASSYTQGTGYT
V: TRBV7-4; J: TRBJ2-6; CDR3: ASGLGPDRTSGANVLT
V: TRBV7-9; J: TRBJ2-5; CDR3: ASSLSSGGLQETQY
V: TRBV6-1; J: TRBJ1-1; CDR3: ASSDVIPNTEAF
V: TRBV9; J: TRBJ1-1; CDR3: ASSSSGTENTEAF
V: TRBV20-1; J: TRBJ2-1; CDR3: SASLPRPMTAGAVYNEQF
V: TRBV27; J: TRBJ1-2; CDR3: ASSFGPTTASGYT
V: TRBV12-3/TRBV12-4; J: TRBJ2-4; CDR3: ASSLSGVGKNIQY
V: TRBV7-9; J: TRBJ2-1; CDR3: ASTLGNWNNEQF
V: TRBV7-9; J: TRBJ1-2; CDR3: ASSRTGLGADYGYT
V: TRBV4-1; J: TRBJ1-6; CDR3: ASSQGWGVGNSPLH
V: TRBV7-9; J: TRBJ2-2; CDR3: ASSLPDDTGELF
V: TRBV6-5; J: TRBJ2-2; CDR3: ASSTTGGSGELF
V: TRBV7-9; J: TRBJ1-1; CDR3: ASSLVEITNTEAF
V: TRBV28; J: TRBJ2-1; CDR3: ASSSHSSYNEQF
V: TRBV9; J: TRBJ2-3; CDR3: ASSALGGDGDTQY
V: TRBV7-2; J: TRBJ2-6; CDR3: ASSLMGQILSGANVLT
V: TRBV6-6; J: TRBJ1-3; CDR3: ASTNTGVGSGNTIY
V: TRBV3-1; J: TRBJ2-1; CDR3: ASSPDGHYNEQF
V: TRBV5-1; J: TRBJ2-3; CDR3: ASSPNPGHRYGTDTQY
V: TRBV18; J: TRBJ1-5; CDR3: ASSPSGNGNQPQH